What follows is one TCR beta chain and its context. V lost 9 bases and J lost 6; bases outside the gene matches: 23. Germline CDR1 SGHTS, CDR2 YDEGEE. The CDR3 loop spans 17 amino acids. The data belong to a study of blood T cells in healthy people across ages. Through a sample-barcoded 5' primer and a J-beta primer mix, a second PCR was run for roughly 7 to 12 cycles. TCRdb re-analysed the 5' RACE reads in MiXCR, keeping a single row per CDR3 protein. The sample has 1.8 million or so distinct CDR3 sequences, about 39% seen once. This clonotype was obtained from a human donor in good health. The J gene is TRBJ1-2, the V gene TRBV5-8, with 7 positions matching TRBD1. Sequences were obtained from blood. This chain's CDR3 is CANLFNSPGTVSDGYTF. The CDR3 DNA is TGTGCCAACCTCTTTAATTCCCCCGGGACAGTGTCGGATGGCTACACCTTC.